This T cell receptor beta chain was identified in a study of regulatory T cells in long-lasting Graves disease. Libraries of TCR beta came from iRepertoire HTBI primers plus Arm-PCR of CDR3 regions. Each CDR3 protein gets one entry after TCRdb re-called the multiplex PCR reads with MiXCR. The data contain under 500,000 distinct CDR3 sequences, around 21% of them singletons. Trimming took 2 bases from V and 2 from J; bases not matched to a gene: 3. Germline V gene lookup returns CDR1 MDHEN and CDR2 SYDVKM. CDR3 size: 14 residues. In this sample, this clonotype turned up many times. Time point in this sample: persistent/refractory GD, antithyroid drugs over 5 years with positive TRAb. PBMC-derived RNA was used for the TCR library.

The source was peripheral blood mononuclear cells (PBMCs), collected when the disease was refractory, from a patient treated with antithyroid drugs. The rearrangement uses TRBV28 and TRBJ2-7; TRBD1 matches 7 bases. The sequence derives from a female donor with Graves disease. Here the CDR3 DNA reads TGTGCCAGCAGTTTAAACAGGGGAACCTACGAGCAGTACTTC. Translation: CASSLNRGTYEQYF.